The next 17 T cell receptor beta chains were all read from a single sample in a study of blood T cell repertoires in COVID-19. The assay was immunoSEQ multiplex PCR, and TCRdb's table has in-frame clones only and misses some. The table has around 100,000 clones, around 85% seen once. The specimen sequenced was peripheral blood. These receptors all come from a human donor in a cohort sampled during active COVID-19.

A few counts support this clone. The rearrangement joins TRBV28 to TRBJ1-3, with D maybe TRBD1 (5 bases). This CDR3 contains 16 residues. Per germline, CDR1 MDHEN and CDR2 SYDVKM. V lost 7 bases to trimming and J lost 0 bases, with 16 bases between them. The chain's CDR3 is CASKVQGTNSGNTIYF. The CDR3 coding sequence is TGTGCCAGCAAGGTTCAGGGAACCAACTCTGGAAACACCATATATTTT.

In nucleotides, the CDR3 is TGTGCCTGGAGTGCCTTAGCGGGGAGCACAGATACGCAGTATTTT. It specifies CAWSALAGSTDTQYF. This chain links TRBV30 with TRBJ2-3, with 8 bases lining up with TRBD2. CDR1 is GTSNPN, CDR2 SVGIG, per germline (reference sequence). CDR3 size: 15 residues. Trimming took 1 base from V and 0 from J; bases not matched to a gene: 3. Based on the CDR3 plus reference TRBV30 and TRBJ2-3, the full variable domain is SQTIHQWPATLVQPVGSPLSLECTVEGTSNPNLYWYRQAAGRGLQLLFYSVGIGQISSEVPQNLSASRPQDRQFILSSKKLLLSDSGFYLCAWSALAGSTDTQYFGPGTRLTVL.

The sample holds a few counts of this clone. V and J are TRBV10-3 and TRBJ1-6, with TRBD1 identical over 7 bases. This CDR3 is built from 15 residues. Germline values: CDR1 ENHRY, CDR2 SYGVKD. V shed 0 bases and J 6 bases; nucleotides not matched to a gene: 2. The CDR3 nucleotides are TGTGCCATCAGTGAGTCGGACAGGATTAATTCACCCCTCCACTTT. Protein product: CAISESDRINSPLHF.

This clone appeared a few times. The chain joins TRBV19 to TRBJ1-2, with D possibly being TRBD1 (6 bases). The CDR3 covers 14 residues. The V gene lost 5 bases and the J gene lost 4 bases, with 14 bases spanning the gap. CDR1 is LNHDA, CDR2 SQIVND, per germline (reference sequence). The CDR3 reads CASSRPGTLYGYTF. Written as DNA, the CDR3 is TGTGCCAGTAGTCGTCCCGGGACACTCTATGGCTACACCTTC.

This clone was seen a handful of times. The V gene is TRBV9, the J gene TRBJ1-2, with D tentatively TRBD1 (5 bases). Trimming shortened V by 4 bases and J by 6 bases, and 16 bases separated the two germline ends. CDR1 is SGDLS and CDR2 is YYNGEE in the germline V gene. The CDR3 covers 14 residues. CDR3 protein: CASSHPGSRNGYTF. The CDR3 coding sequence is TGTGCCAGCAGCCACCCAGGGTCTAGAAATGGCTACACCTTC.

V usage is TRBV5-1 and J usage is TRBJ2-7; D remains ambiguous. The CDR3 covers 11 residues. CDR1 is SGHRS, CDR2 YFSETQ, per germline. V was shortened by 4 bases and J by 3 bases, with 5 bases between the two germline ends. The CDR3, as DNA: TGCGCCAGCAGCAGCAACTACGAGCAGTACTTC. Amino acids: CASSSNYEQYF.

The chain combines TRBV6-1 with TRBJ2-7, with D possibly TRBD2 on 6 matching bases. The CDR3 length is 16 residues. Germline-derived CDR1 and CDR2 are MNHNS and SASEGT. Trimming shortened V by 2 bases and J by 3 bases, and 17 bases separated the two germline ends. The CDR3 is CASSELGGGGLYEQYF. CDR3 DNA: TGTGCCAGCAGTGAATTGGGGGGAGGAGGACTCTACGAGCAGTACTTC.

The rearrangement joins TRBV2 to TRBJ2-7, with TRBD1 as a possible D gene (5 bases). Per the germline V gene, CDR1 is SNHLY and CDR2 is FYNNEI. Trimming took 8 bases from V and 4 from J, leaving 12 bases between them. The CDR3 extends over 12 amino acids. CDR3 in DNA: TGTGCCAGCGGCAGGGCGACATACGAGCAGTACTTC. It codes for CASGRATYEQYF.

The chain joins TRBV11-2 to TRBJ2-3; 10 nucleotides line up with TRBD2. Germline CDR1 SGHAT, CDR2 FQNNGV. J was trimmed by 4 bases and V by 5 bases; bases with no gene match: 3. CDR3 size: 14 residues. CDR3 region: CASSKRGGPDTQYF. The CDR3, as DNA: TGTGCCAGCAGCAAGCGGGGGGGTCCAGATACGCAGTATTTT.

CDR3 sequence (DNA): TGCGCCAGCAGCCAAGTGGAGGGGAAGAGTAATCAGCCCCAGCATTTT. Protein: CASSQVEGKSNQPQHF. The chain links TRBV4-1 to TRBJ1-5; the D gene is possibly TRBD1 (5 bases). Trimming removed 1 base from V and 4 bases from J, with 14 bases in between. This CDR3 region has 16 residues. Germline CDR1 MGHRA, CDR2 YSYEKL.

V is TRBV30 and J is TRBJ1-3; D is ambiguous. V was cut by 0 bases and J by 0 bases, with 12 bases left in between. CDR3 length equals 16 residues. CDR1 GTSNPN and CDR2 SVGIG come from the germline V gene (reference sequence). The CDR3 DNA follows: TGTGCCTGGAGTGTATCACTTGTGAGCTCTGGAAACACCATATATTTT. This sequence encodes CAWSVSLVSSGNTIYF.

The rearrangement joins TRBV19 to TRBJ1-1; D not resolved. The ends were cut back, 8 bases at V and 0 bases at J, with 13 bases in the middle. Germline assignment: CDR1 LNHDA and CDR2 SQIVND (reference sequence). CDR3 length equals 14 residues. The CDR3 nucleotides are TGTGCCAGTCAAAGGCGGCATTTGAACACTGAAGCTTTCTTT. Protein product: CASQRRHLNTEAFF.

The genes are TRBV30 and TRBJ2-1; 8 positions match TRBD2. Germline assignment: CDR1 GTSNPN and CDR2 SVGIG (reference sequence). The CDR3 extends over 14 amino acids. V shed 6 bases and J 4 bases; nucleotides not matched to a gene: 8. CDR3 amino acids: CACSPGGGYNEQFF. The DNA of the CDR3 is TGTGCCTGCTCGCCCGGGGGGGGGTACAATGAGCAGTTCTTC.

This sequence joins TRBV29-1 and TRBJ2-1; D possibly corresponds to TRBD1 (6 bases). The V end lost 7 bases, the J end lost 5 bases, and 15 bases lay between the germline ends. CDR1 and CDR2 (germline): SQVTM, ANQGSEA. The CDR3 consists of 13 residues. In nucleotides, the CDR3 is TGCAGCGCCCTGGGGGCCAGCCACAATGAGCAGTTCTTC. Amino acid sequence: CSALGASHNEQFF.

The chain combines TRBV6-5 with TRBJ1-1, with 11 bases fitting TRBD1. V was pared by 5 bases and J by 6 bases, with 8 bases of the junction left unmatched. The CDR3 loop spans 15 amino acids. Per the germline V gene, CDR1 is MNHEY and CDR2 is SVGAGI. CDR3 DNA sequence: TGTGCCAGCAGTAAATCGCGGACAGGGGGCCCTGAAGCTTTCTTT. Amino acid sequence: CASSKSRTGGPEAFF.

V is TRBV12-3 or TRBV12-4 and J is TRBJ1-1, with 7 bases matching TRBD1. The CDR3 loop spans 13 amino acids. J lost 5 bases, V lost 2 bases, and 2 bases had no gene match. The CDR3 bases are TGTGCCAGCAGTTTACCCAGGGGGACTGAAGCTTTCTTT. Amino acid sequence: CASSLPRGTEAFF.

The V and J genes are TRBV2 and TRBJ2-7; the D gene is possibly TRBD2 (5 bases). V was clipped by 6 bases and J by 4 bases, with 10 bases between them. Germline V lookup: CDR1 SNHLY, CDR2 FYNNEI. This CDR3 contains 12 residues. The CDR3 spells CASSGLQYEQYF. Written as DNA, the CDR3 is TGTGCCAGCAGCGGACTGCAATACGAGCAGTACTTC.